The source of this T cell receptor beta chain is a study of T cells in Graves' hyperthyroidism and ophthalmopathy. V was pared by 0 bases and J by 5 bases, with 10 bases between. Germline loops: CDR1 DFQATT, CDR2 SNEGSKA (reference sequence). CDR3 length: 14 residues. From RNA transcripts, TCR beta CDR3 regions were amplified. The TCR CDR3 first-round RT-PCR relied on the HTBI primer set. MiXCR, applied by TCRdb to the multiplex PCR reads, yields one record per CDR3 protein. The table shows 500,000 to 600,000 distinct CDR3 sequences, with around 45% occurring only once. The TCR comes from a woman between 18 and 29 years old with Graves' hyperthyroidism. The chain has TRBV20-1 and TRBJ2-2; no clear D. Sequencing was performed on peripheral blood or thyroid tissue (not recorded which). The CDR3 sequence: CSARDGKVTGELFF. The CDR3 bases are TGCAGTGCTAGAGATGGCAAAGTAACCGGGGAGCTGTTTTTT.